A selection of T cell receptor beta chains follows, all from one sample in a study of identifying expanded T cells in peripheral blood. The protocol was immunoSEQ multiplex PCR, while the TCRdb copy is restricted to in-frame clones and leaves out a portion. The table lists more than 45,000 clones, around 86% of them singletons. Input material: blood. Source of these receptors: a person aged 18 to 75 in good health. The CDR3 runs from the conserved cysteine through the conserved F or W. A D gene is named only where the DNA matches it firmly. The size entry is marked missing in some rows and otherwise reads once, few, many or a size class.

v_gene,j_gene,abundance,d_gene,CDR3aa,CDR3nt
TRBV6-1,TRBJ2-2,.,.,CASSPWDRTTGELFF,TGTGCCAGCAGCCCCTGGGACCGGACCACCGGGGAGCTGTTTTTT
TRBV29-1,TRBJ2-7,.,TRBD1,CSVSRHRDSSYEQYF,TGCAGCGTTTCGCGGCACCGGGACAGCTCCTACGAGCAGTACTTC
TRBV19,TRBJ2-5,.,TRBD2,CASSMGGRGETQYF,TGTGCCAGTAGTATGGGCGGGAGGGGAGAGACCCAGTACTTC
TRBV6-4,TRBJ2-7,once,.,CAESHRDHYEQYF,TGTGCCGAATCCCACAGGGACCACTACGAGCAGTACTTC
TRBV5-5,TRBJ1-5,.,TRBD1,CASSTDRVGQPQHF,TGTGCCAGCAGCACAGACAGGGTGGGTCAGCCCCAGCATTTT
TRBV6-5,TRBJ1-1,.,.,CASSLSRTVQTEAFF,TGTGCCAGCAGTTTATCGCGTACGGTCCAAACGGAAGCTTTCTTT
TRBV30,TRBJ2-3,.,.,CAWSGLGGENLHRYAVNF,TGTGCCTGGAGTGGACTAGGGGGCGAAAACCTTCACAGATACGCAGTAAATTTT
TRBV27,TRBJ1-3,.,.,CASSLFPGPQSSGNTIYF,TGTGCCAGCAGTTTATTTCCGGGACCACAGAGCTCTGGAAACACCATATATTTT
TRBV6-6,TRBJ2-6,.,.,CASTGAGRLGANVLTF,TGTGCCAGCACTGGGGCAGGCCGGCTTGGGGCCAACGTCCTGACTTTC
TRBV27,TRBJ1-2,.,TRBD1,CASKEGTGDGYTF,TGTGCCAGCAAGGAGGGGACAGGGGATGGCTACACCTTC
TRBV7-9,TRBJ2-2,.,TRBD2,CASRGTSANTGELFF,TGTGCCAGCAGGGGGACTAGCGCGAACACCGGGGAGCTGTTTTTT
TRBV5-1,TRBJ1-2,.,.,CASSLGRNYGYTF,TGCGCCAGCAGCTTGGGGCGGAACTATGGCTACACCTTC
TRBV18,TRBJ1-1,.,.,CASSPRGVEAFF,TGTGCCAGCTCACCAAGGGGGGTTGAAGCTTTCTTT
TRBV5-4,TRBJ2-5,.,.,CASSLTRGAGETQYF,TGTGCCAGCAGTTTGACTAGGGGGGCGGGAGAGACCCAGTACTTC
TRBV5-6,TRBJ2-2,once,.,CASSLMGVYTGELFF,TGTGCCAGCAGTTTGATGGGGGTGTACACCGGGGAGCTGTTTTTT
TRBV18,TRBJ2-3,.,.,CASSPVVGTSTDTQYF,TGTGCCAGCTCACCAGTCGTGGGGACTAGCACAGATACGCAGTATTTT
TRBV30,TRBJ1-5,.,TRBD1,CAWSREGAQPQHF,TGTGCCTGGAGCCGAGAGGGGGCACAGCCCCAGCATTTT
TRBV18,TRBJ1-3,.,.,CASSPQGSGNTIYF,TGTGCCAGCTCACCACAGGGGTCTGGAAACACCATATATTTT
TRBV19,TRBJ2-2,once,TRBD1,CASSETGGHTGELFF,TGTGCCAGTAGTGAAACAGGGGGCCACACCGGGGAGCTGTTTTTT
TRBV27,TRBJ2-5,.,TRBD2,CASSSRPIAGGGTQYF,TGTGCCAGCAGTTCCCGACCCATAGCGGGAGGAGGGACCCAGTACTTC
TRBV7-2,TRBJ1-1,.,TRBD1,CASRSQGAGTEAFF,TGTGCCAGCAGGTCACAGGGGGCGGGCACTGAAGCTTTCTTT
TRBV10-2,TRBJ2-1,.,TRBD2,CASRASGSLDNEQFF,TGCGCCAGCAGAGCTAGCGGGAGCCTTGACAATGAGCAGTTCTTC
TRBV30,TRBJ1-5,.,TRBD1,CAWSSGWAGGFRQPQHF,TGTGCCTGGAGTTCGGGTTGGGCAGGGGGCTTCCGTCAGCCCCAGCATTTT
TRBV7-2,TRBJ2-7,.,.,CASSSSSAFNYEQYF,TGCGCCAGCAGCTCAAGTAGCGCGTTCAACTACGAGCAGTACTTC
TRBV9,TRBJ1-1,.,.,CASSVDPWVNTEAFF,TGTGCCAGCAGCGTAGATCCCTGGGTGAACACTGAAGCTTTCTTT
TRBV7-2,TRBJ2-3,.,.,CASSQDGHPTDTQYF,TGTGCCAGCAGCCAAGACGGGCATCCCACAGATACGCAGTATTTT
TRBV29-1,TRBJ2-1,.,TRBD1,CSVQNLRGRDEQFF,TGCAGCGTCCAGAATCTTAGGGGGCGCGATGAGCAGTTCTTC
TRBV29-1,TRBJ1-1,.,.,CSVIGRTNTEAFF,TGCAGCGTTATTGGACGGACGAACACTGAAGCTTTCTTT
TRBV29-1,TRBJ2-3,.,.,CSVEELSFTDTQYF,TGCAGCGTTGAAGAACTCAGCTTCACAGATACGCAGTATTTT
TRBV29-1,TRBJ1-2,.,.,CSVERVNYGYTF,TGCAGCGTTGAGCGAGTAAACTATGGCTACACCTTC
TRBV7-9,TRBJ2-3,few,TRBD1,CASSLGFQDRSTDTQYF,TGTGCCAGCAGCTTAGGTTTTCAGGACAGGAGCACAGATACGCAGTATTTT
TRBV11-3,TRBJ2-5,once,.,CASSPHREETQYF,TGTGCCAGCAGCCCCCACCGGGAAGAGACCCAGTACTTC
TRBV28,TRBJ2-7,.,.,CASKTYSYEQYF,TGTGCCAGCAAAACGTACTCCTACGAGCAGTACTTC
TRBV11-2,TRBJ2-5,.,TRBD2,CASSFMSGGGGETQYF,TGTGCCAGCAGCTTTATGAGCGGCGGGGGGGGAGAGACCCAGTACTTC
TRBV20-1,TRBJ1-1,.,.,CSATMNTEAFF,TGCAGTGCTACAATGAACACTGAAGCTTTCTTT
TRBV6-6,TRBJ2-7,once,.,CASSYPDMYEQYF,TGTGCCAGCAGTTACCCCGACATGTACGAGCAGTACTTC
TRBV30,TRBJ1-1,.,.,CAWNTDRNTEAFF,TGTGCCTGGAACACGGACAGGAACACTGAAGCTTTCTTT
TRBV7-2,TRBJ1-1,.,.,CASSSLGGFENTEAFF,TGTGCCAGCAGCTCCCTAGGGGGGTTTGAGAACACTGAAGCTTTCTTT
TRBV5-1,TRBJ2-1,once,TRBD2,CASSKMGLAVSSYNEQFF,TGCGCCAGCAGCAAGATGGGACTAGCGGTGAGCTCCTACAATGAGCAGTTCTTC
TRBV7-8,TRBJ1-5,few,.,CASSLSEGQPQHF,TGTGCCAGCAGCTTGTCTGAAGGTCAGCCCCAGCATTTT
TRBV11-3,TRBJ2-2,once,TRBD2,CASTLGGTSKTGELFF,TGTGCCAGCACCCTTGGAGGGACTAGCAAAACCGGGGAGCTGTTTTTT
TRBV7-6,TRBJ2-7,few,.,CASSLGTFYEQYF,TGTGCCAGCAGCTTAGGGACGTTCTACGAGCAGTACTTC
TRBV6-5,TRBJ1-4,.,.,CASRRDTTNEKLFF,TGTGCCTCCCGGAGGGATACAACTAATGAAAAACTGTTTTTT
TRBV5-1,TRBJ1-2,few,.,CASSYGETYGYTF,TGCGCCAGCAGCTACGGGGAAACATATGGCTACACCTTC
TRBV18,TRBJ1-2,.,.,CASSPDHNYGYTF,TGTGCCAGCTCACCAGACCATAACTATGGCTACACCTTC
TRBV19,TRBJ1-1,.,TRBD1,CASSIFPGTANTEAFF,TGTGCCAGTAGTATTTTCCCCGGGACAGCGAACACTGAAGCTTTCTTT
TRBV7-9,TRBJ1-1,.,.,CASSPDGGGGSYTEAFF,TGTGCCAGCAGCCCCGATGGTGGGGGCGGTTCTTACACTGAAGCTTTCTTT
TRBV19,TRBJ2-6,.,.,CASSILGRSSGANVLTF,TGTGCCAGTAGTATCCTCGGACGGAGCTCTGGGGCCAACGTCCTGACTTTC
TRBV2,TRBJ2-3,.,TRBD1,CASEISPGGQGITDTQYF,TGTGCCAGCGAAATAAGCCCGGGGGGACAGGGGATCACAGATACGCAGTATTTT
TRBV19,TRBJ2-3,.,TRBD1,CASSISGTGGAADTQYF,TGTGCCAGTAGTATCTCGGGGACAGGGGGCGCGGCAGATACGCAGTATTTT
TRBV27,TRBJ2-7,.,.,CASSYIGSNSLYEQYF,TGTGCCAGCAGTTATATAGGTTCTAACTCCCTCTACGAGCAGTACTTC
TRBV6-5,TRBJ2-7,.,TRBD2,CASSYSRLAGRYEQYF,TGTGCCAGCAGTTACTCTAGGCTAGCGGGACGATACGAGCAGTACTTC
TRBV14,TRBJ1-4,few,.,CASSPKKQDFNEKLFF,TGTGCCAGCAGCCCTAAAAAACAGGATTTTAATGAAAAACTGTTTTTT
TRBV7-7,TRBJ2-1,.,TRBD2,CASSQGLAGRGYNEQFF,TGTGCCAGCAGCCAGGGACTAGCGGGTAGGGGCTACAATGAGCAGTTCTTC
TRBV7-2,TRBJ2-7,once,.,CASSSTQGTYEQYF,TGTGCCAGCAGCTCGACCCAGGGCACCTACGAGCAGTACTTC
TRBV5-4,TRBJ1-2,.,.,CASSLNQQKLSGYTF,TGTGCCAGCAGCTTGAATCAGCAAAAGCTTTCCGGCTACACCTTC
TRBV6-1,TRBJ1-6,.,TRBD1,CASTQTGMVSPLHF,TGTGCCAGCACCCAGACAGGGATGGTATCACCCCTCCACTTT
TRBV19,TRBJ2-6,.,TRBD1,CASSIEQGAGANVLTF,TGTGCCAGTAGTATTGAACAGGGGGCTGGGGCCAACGTCCTGACTTTC